This is a list of T cell receptor beta chains from one sample in a study of T cells in Graves' hyperthyroidism and ophthalmopathy. In TCRdb, the multiplex PCR reads were re-called with MiXCR into one record per CDR3 protein. This repertoire shows tens of thousands of distinct CDR3 sequences, 40% to 55% found once; its top ten account for approximately 10%. Sequenced material: blood. The receptors originated from a woman between 25 and 40 years old with Graves' hyperthyroidism. Both conserved end residues are part of each CDR3. Fields, in order: V gene, CDR3 length, clone size, D gene, J gene, CDR3 DNA, CDR3 protein. A D gene is named only where the DNA matches it firmly. Not every row has a clone size; where given, it reads once, few, many or a size class.

TRBV20-1,19,many,TRBD2,TRBJ2-2,TGCAGTGCTAGAGTTGCGGGAGGGCCCGTGTCTATTCGGAACGGGGAGCTGTTTTTT,CSARVAGGPVSIRNGELFF
TRBV20-1,13,NA,NA,TRBJ1-5,TGCAGTGCTAGATCAAGGACTAGCGGGCCCCAGCATTTT,CSARSRTSGPQHF
TRBV29-1,12,NA,NA,TRBJ1-2,TGCAGCGTTGCGACGAATAACTATGGCTACACCTTC,CSVATNNYGYTF
TRBV6-1,15,many,TRBD2,TRBJ2-7,TGTGCCAGCAGTTCCCGGGCGGGAGGGCCTGGCGAGCAGTACTTC,CASSSRAGGPGEQYF
TRBV7-9,17,many,NA,TRBJ1-2,TGTGCCAGCAGCCGACCGCCACAGGGACGCCTCGGAATTGGCTACACCTTC,CASSRPPQGRLGIGYTF
TRBV5-1,17,many,TRBD1,TRBJ2-2,TGCGCCAGCAGCTTCCAATGGACAGGGGCTAGCACCGGGGAGCTGTTTTTT,CASSFQWTGASTGELFF
TRBV6-4,14,many,NA,TRBJ2-2,TGTGCCAGCAGTGAAGGGAAAGACACCGGGGAGCTGTTTTTT,CASSEGKDTGELFF
TRBV7-9,15,NA,NA,TRBJ2-7,TGTGCCAGCAGCTTAGGCCAGGGAACGGTCTACGAGCAGTACTTC,CASSLGQGTVYEQYF
TRBV19,14,NA,TRBD1,TRBJ2-7,TGTGCCAGTTATGGTAGGGACAGGGGCTACGAGCAGTACTTC,CASYGRDRGYEQYF
TRBV10-3,13,NA,NA,TRBJ1-2,TGTGCCATCACCGGGGAGGGTAACATTGGCTACACCTTC,CAITGEGNIGYTF
TRBV6-5,18,many,TRBD1,TRBJ2-6,TGTGCCAGCAGCAACCTGGACAGGGGGCAAGGAGGGGCCAACGTCCTGACTTTC,CASSNLDRGQGGANVLTF
TRBV18,14,few,NA,TRBJ1-3,TGTGCCAGCTCACCTGAAGGATCTGGAAACACCATATATTTT,CASSPEGSGNTIYF
TRBV2,13,NA,NA,TRBJ2-5,TGTGCATCCTCAGGGGAGGGGGGGTGGACCCAGTACTTC,CASSGEGGWTQYF
TRBV7-8,14,medium-sized,NA,TRBJ1-3,TGTGCCAGCAGCTTAGGAGGCGGCGGGAACACCATATATTTT,CASSLGGGGNTIYF
TRBV28,13,many,NA,TRBJ1-6,TGTGCCAGCAACACAGGAGGTAATTCACCCCTCCACTTT,CASNTGGNSPLHF
TRBV6-5,11,NA,NA,TRBJ2-7,TGTGCCAGCAGTTACAGCTACGAGCAGTGCTTC,CASSYSYEQCF
TRBV5-1,15,many,NA,TRBJ1-5,TGCGCCAGCAGCTTGGGTGTTTATAGCAATCAGCCCCAGCATTTT,CASSLGVYSNQPQHF
TRBV7-7,17,medium-sized,NA,TRBJ2-2,TGTGCTAGCAGCTTAACCAGGGTTGTGATGAACACCGGGGAGCTGTTTTTT,CASSLTRVVMNTGELFF
TRBV12-3/TRBV12-4,14,NA,NA,TRBJ1-1,TGTGCCAGCAGTGCGGGGGCTTGGGCCATGAAAGCTTTCTTT,CASSAGAWAMKAFF
TRBV20-1,13,many,NA,TRBJ2-7,TGCAGTGGGCCGGGACAAAGCTCCTACGAGCAGTACTTC,CSGPGQSSYEQYF
TRBV7-2,13,medium-sized,NA,TRBJ2-1,TGTGCCAGCAGCTTAGGTCGGATGAATGAGCAGTTCTTC,CASSLGRMNEQFF
TRBV7-3,14,NA,NA,TRBJ1-2,TGTGCCAGCAGCAGCACTCGGGGACGGCATGGCTACACCTTC,CASSSTRGRHGYTF
TRBV7-8,16,medium-sized,TRBD2,TRBJ2-5,TGTGCCAGCAGCCAAACTAGCGGGAGTGCGGCTGAGACCCAGTACTTC,CASSQTSGSAAETQYF
TRBV12-3/TRBV12-4,12,medium-sized,NA,TRBJ1-2,TGTGCCAGCAGTTACAGTAGCTATGGCTACACCTTC,CASSYSSYGYTF
TRBV20-1,14,NA,NA,TRBJ1-3,TGCAGTGCTAGATCGGCGTGGTCTGGAAACACCATATATTTT,CSARSAWSGNTIYF
TRBV12-3/TRBV12-4,13,once,NA,TRBJ2-5,TGTGTCAGCAGTTTAGGGGGGAGAGAGACCCAGTACTTC,CVSSLGGRETQYF
TRBV19,15,NA,NA,TRBJ2-1,TGTGCCAGTAGTATTAGGAAGCTTAGGGCCAATGAGCAGTTCTTC,CASSIRKLRANEQFF
TRBV12-3/TRBV12-4,14,many,TRBD1,TRBJ1-4,TGTGCCAGCAGCCGGGACAGGATAAATGAAAAACTGTTTTTT,CASSRDRINEKLFF
TRBV19,15,NA,TRBD1,TRBJ1-5,TGTGCCAGTAGTCGCCGGGACAGGGGGGGTCAGCCCCAGCATTTT,CASSRRDRGGQPQHF
TRBV7-2,13,NA,TRBD1,TRBJ1-2,TGTGCCAGCAGTACACAGGGGGCAGATGGCTACACCTTC,CASSTQGADGYTF
TRBV7-6,15,medium-sized,NA,TRBJ2-2,TGTGCCAGCAGCTTAGGACACCTCGGGGGAGGGGAGCTGTTTTTT,CASSLGHLGGGELFF
TRBV11-3,13,many,NA,TRBJ2-7,TGTGCCAGCAGCTTAACTAGCCACGTCGAGCAGTACTTC,CASSLTSHVEQYF
TRBV7-2,15,many,NA,TRBJ2-5,TGTGCCAGCAGCCCGCCCTCGAGACGGGGGGAGACCCAGTACTTC,CASSPPSRRGETQYF
TRBV12-3/TRBV12-4,14,medium-sized,TRBD1,TRBJ2-2,TGTGCCAGCAGACCAGGGACAGAGCACGGGGAGCTGTTTTTT,CASRPGTEHGELFF
TRBV7-9,16,NA,TRBD1,TRBJ2-6,TGTGCCAGCAGGGACAGGCTGTGCTCTGGGGCCAACGTCCTGACTTTC,CASRDRLCSGANVLTF
TRBV6-1,13,many,NA,TRBJ1-5,TGTGCCAGCAGTGAAGCGGGGAGTCAGCCCCAGCATTTT,CASSEAGSQPQHF
TRBV6-1,15,many,TRBD1,TRBJ1-5,TGTGCCAGCAGTGAAAACAGGGGGAGCGATCAGCCCCAGCATTTT,CASSENRGSDQPQHF
TRBV9,16,once,TRBD2,TRBJ2-3,TGTGCCAGCAGCGCCTTAGCGGGAGGGGCTACGGATACGCAGTATTTT,CASSALAGGATDTQYF
TRBV20-1,12,medium-sized,NA,TRBJ2-1,TGCAGTGCTAGAGTCAGCTACAATGAGCAGTTCTTC,CSARVSYNEQFF
TRBV20-1,15,many,NA,TRBJ2-3,TGCAGTGCCCCACAAGAGTGGGAGTCGGCAGATACGCAGTATTTT,CSAPQEWESADTQYF
TRBV20-1,17,many,TRBD1,TRBJ1-5,TGCAGTGCTAGAGGGCAGGACAGGCCCGATAGCAATCAGCCCCAGCATTTT,CSARGQDRPDSNQPQHF
TRBV11-3,15,NA,TRBD1,TRBJ1-1,TGTGGCGGCAGCCTCGGACAGGACGGTTGGGCTGAAGCTTTCTTT,CGGSLGQDGWAEAFF
TRBV20-1,15,NA,TRBD2,TRBJ2-7,TGCAGTGCTTATTCTTCGGGACTAGCGGGAGGCGAGCAGTACTTC,CSAYSSGLAGGEQYF
TRBV3-1,14,many,TRBD2,TRBJ2-1,TGTGCCAGCAGCCGGGGACTAGCGGGCAATGAGCAGTTCTTC,CASSRGLAGNEQFF
TRBV20-1,13,NA,TRBD2,TRBJ2-1,TGCAGTGCCCTAGGACTAGCGGGAGTTGAGCAGTTCTTC,CSALGLAGVEQFF
TRBV7-9,14,medium-sized,NA,TRBJ1-3,TGTGCCAGCAGCCAGGAGGGGACTGGAAACACCATATATTTT,CASSQEGTGNTIYF
TRBV7-9,14,NA,NA,TRBJ2-6,TGTGCCAGCAGCCCACGGGCTGGGGCCAACGTCCTGGCCTTC,CASSPRAGANVLAF
TRBV9,17,many,TRBD2,TRBJ2-7,TGTGCCAGCAGCCCACGACTAAGGGTAGCGGGAGAGGACGAGCAGTACTTC,CASSPRLRVAGEDEQYF
TRBV29-1,13,NA,TRBD1,TRBJ2-3,TGCAGCGTTGGACCAGGGGGAACAGATACGCAGTATTTT,CSVGPGGTDTQYF
TRBV6-1,13,NA,NA,TRBJ2-5,TGTGCTAGCAGGGAAAGGGGCGGGGAGACCCAGTACTTC,CASRERGGETQYF
TRBV7-8,16,NA,NA,TRBJ2-7,TGTGCCAGCAGCCAGAGCGTTTCGGGGGAGACCTACGAGCAGTACTTC,CASSQSVSGETYEQYF
TRBV7-8,14,NA,TRBD2,TRBJ2-2,TGTGCCAGCAGCCGGGGAGGGAAGACCGGGGAGCTGTTTTTT,CASSRGGKTGELFF
TRBV19,14,NA,TRBD1,TRBJ1-2,TGTGCCAGTAGTACGGACAGGGGGCTGAGTGGCTACACCTTC,CASSTDRGLSGYTF
TRBV20-1,15,many,TRBD1,TRBJ2-3,TGCAGTGCTAGAGAGGGGGGGACAGGGGCCGATACGCAGTATTTT,CSAREGGTGADTQYF
TRBV5-5,11,many,NA,TRBJ2-1,TGTGCCAGCAGCCCCCAGGTGGAGCAGTTCTTC,CASSPQVEQFF
TRBV29-1,13,NA,TRBD1,TRBJ2-3,TGCAGCGCTGGACAGGGACCCACAGATACGCAGTATTTT,CSAGQGPTDTQYF
TRBV20-1,13,few,NA,TRBJ1-5,TGCAGTGCTCAGTCAGTTGATACGGGGCCCCAGCATTTT,CSAQSVDTGPQHF
TRBV4-1,16,many,NA,TRBJ2-3,TGCGCCAGCAGCCAAGATAGGACTGGGGGGTGGAATACGCAGTATTTT,CASSQDRTGGWNTQYF
TRBV19,14,NA,NA,TRBJ2-7,TGTGCCAGTAGTATAGGGGGGATCTCCTACGAGCAGTACTTC,CASSIGGISYEQYF